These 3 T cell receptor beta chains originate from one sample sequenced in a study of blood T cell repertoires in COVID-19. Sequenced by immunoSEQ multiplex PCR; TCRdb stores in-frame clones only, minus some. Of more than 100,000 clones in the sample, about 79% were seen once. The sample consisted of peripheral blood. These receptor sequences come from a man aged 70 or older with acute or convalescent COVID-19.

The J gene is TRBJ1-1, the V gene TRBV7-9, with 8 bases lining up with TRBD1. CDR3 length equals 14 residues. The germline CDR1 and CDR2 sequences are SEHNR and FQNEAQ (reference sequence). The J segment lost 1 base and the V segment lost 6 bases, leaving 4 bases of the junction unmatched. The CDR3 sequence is CASRGQVSNTEAFF. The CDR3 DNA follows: TGTGCCAGCAGGGGACAGGTGTCGAACACTGAAGCTTTCTTT. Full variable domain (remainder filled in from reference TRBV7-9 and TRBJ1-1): DTGVSQNPRHKITKRGQNVTFRCDPISEHNRLYWYRQTLGQGPEFLTYFQNEAQLEKSRLLSDRFSAERPKGSFSTLEIQRTEQGDSAMYLCASRGQVSNTEAFFGQGTRLTVV.

CDR3 nucleotides: TGTGCCACCAGCAGAGATGCGGGACAGGGTTGGAATGAGCAGTTCTTC. As protein: CATSRDAGQGWNEQFF. The rearrangement links TRBV15 to TRBJ2-1; 9 bases fit TRBD1. Unmatched junction bases numbered 7, after V lost 0 bases and J lost 7 bases. Per the germline V gene, CDR1 is LNHNV and CDR2 is YYDKDF (reference sequence). The CDR3 consists of 16 residues.

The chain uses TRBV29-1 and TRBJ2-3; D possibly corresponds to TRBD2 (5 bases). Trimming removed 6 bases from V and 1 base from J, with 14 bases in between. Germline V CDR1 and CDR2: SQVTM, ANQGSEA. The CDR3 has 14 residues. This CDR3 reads CSVNRAAGTDTQYF. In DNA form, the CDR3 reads TGCAGCGTGAATCGAGCGGCGGGCACAGATACGCAGTATTTT.